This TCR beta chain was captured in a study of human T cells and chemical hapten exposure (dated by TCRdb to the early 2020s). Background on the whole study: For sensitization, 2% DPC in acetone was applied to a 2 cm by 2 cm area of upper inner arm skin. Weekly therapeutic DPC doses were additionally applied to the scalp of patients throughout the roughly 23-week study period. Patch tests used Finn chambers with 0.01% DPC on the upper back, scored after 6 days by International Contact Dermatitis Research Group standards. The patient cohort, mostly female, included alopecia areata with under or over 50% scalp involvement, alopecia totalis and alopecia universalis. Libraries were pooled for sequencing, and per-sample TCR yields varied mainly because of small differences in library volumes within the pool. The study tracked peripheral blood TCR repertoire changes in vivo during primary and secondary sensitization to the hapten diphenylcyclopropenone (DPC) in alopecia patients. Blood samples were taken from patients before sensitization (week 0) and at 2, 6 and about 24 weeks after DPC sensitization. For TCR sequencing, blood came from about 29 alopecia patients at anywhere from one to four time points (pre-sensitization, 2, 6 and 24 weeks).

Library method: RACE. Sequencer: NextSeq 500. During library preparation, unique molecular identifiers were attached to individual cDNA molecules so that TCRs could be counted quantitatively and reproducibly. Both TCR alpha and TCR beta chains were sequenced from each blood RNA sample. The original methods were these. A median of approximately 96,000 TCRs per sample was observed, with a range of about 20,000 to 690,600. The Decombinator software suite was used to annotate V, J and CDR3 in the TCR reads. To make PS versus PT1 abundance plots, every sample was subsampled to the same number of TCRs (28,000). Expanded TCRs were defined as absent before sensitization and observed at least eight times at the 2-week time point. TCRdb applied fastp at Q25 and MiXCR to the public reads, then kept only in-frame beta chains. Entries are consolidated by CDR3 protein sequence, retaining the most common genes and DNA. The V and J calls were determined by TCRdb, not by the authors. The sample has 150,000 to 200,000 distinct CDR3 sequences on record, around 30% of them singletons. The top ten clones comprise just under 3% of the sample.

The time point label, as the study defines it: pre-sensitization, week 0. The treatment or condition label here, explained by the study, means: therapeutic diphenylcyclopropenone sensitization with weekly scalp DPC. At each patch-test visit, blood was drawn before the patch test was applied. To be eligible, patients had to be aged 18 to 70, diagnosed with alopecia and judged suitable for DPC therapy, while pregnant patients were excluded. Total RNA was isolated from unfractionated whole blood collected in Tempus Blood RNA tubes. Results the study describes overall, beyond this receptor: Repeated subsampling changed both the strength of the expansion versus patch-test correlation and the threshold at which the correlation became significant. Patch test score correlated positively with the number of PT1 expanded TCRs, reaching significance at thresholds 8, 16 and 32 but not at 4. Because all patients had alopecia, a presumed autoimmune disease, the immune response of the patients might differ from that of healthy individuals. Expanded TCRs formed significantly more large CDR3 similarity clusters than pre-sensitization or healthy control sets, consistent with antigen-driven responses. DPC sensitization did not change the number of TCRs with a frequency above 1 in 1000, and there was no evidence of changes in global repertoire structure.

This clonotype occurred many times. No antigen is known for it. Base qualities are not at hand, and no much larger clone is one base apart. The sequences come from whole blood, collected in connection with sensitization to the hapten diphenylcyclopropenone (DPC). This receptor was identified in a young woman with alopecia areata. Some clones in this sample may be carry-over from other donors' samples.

The nucleotide sequence is given as TGTGCCATCACCCGGGACAACCAAGAGACCCAGTACTTC. The resulting protein is CAITRDNQETQYF. The V and J genes are TRBV10-3 and TRBJ2-5; the D gene is possibly TRBD1, with 6 bases matching. Spanning cysteine to phenylalanine, the CDR3 consists of 13 amino acids. The entry retains the CDR3 DNA only, 39 bases that are in frame from base 1. Deletion took 7 bases off V and 0 bases off J, with a span of 9 bases between the germline ends. From a lookup of the germline V gene, CDR1 and CDR2 are ENHRY and SYGVKD.